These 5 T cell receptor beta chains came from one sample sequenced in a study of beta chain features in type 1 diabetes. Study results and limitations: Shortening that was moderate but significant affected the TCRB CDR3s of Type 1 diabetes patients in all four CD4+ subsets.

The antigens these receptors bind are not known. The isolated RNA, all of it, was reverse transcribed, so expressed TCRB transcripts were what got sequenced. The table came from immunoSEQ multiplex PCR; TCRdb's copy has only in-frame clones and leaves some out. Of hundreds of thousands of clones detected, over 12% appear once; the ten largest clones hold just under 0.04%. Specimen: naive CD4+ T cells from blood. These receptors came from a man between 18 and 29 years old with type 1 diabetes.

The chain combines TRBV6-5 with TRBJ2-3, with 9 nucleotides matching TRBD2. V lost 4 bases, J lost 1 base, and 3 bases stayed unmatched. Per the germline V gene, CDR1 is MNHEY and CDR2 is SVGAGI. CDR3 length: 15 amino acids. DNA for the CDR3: TGTGCCAGCAGTTTCGTAGCGGGGGGCACAGATACGCAGTATTTT. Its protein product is CASSFVAGGTDTQYF.

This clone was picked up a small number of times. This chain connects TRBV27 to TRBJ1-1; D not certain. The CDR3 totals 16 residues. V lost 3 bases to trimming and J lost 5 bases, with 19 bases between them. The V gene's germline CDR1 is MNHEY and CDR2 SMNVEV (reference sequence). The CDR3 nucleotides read TGTGCCAGCAGTTTTGGGCCAACAGTCCGGAGGACTGAAGCTTTCTTT. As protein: CASSFGPTVRRTEAFF.

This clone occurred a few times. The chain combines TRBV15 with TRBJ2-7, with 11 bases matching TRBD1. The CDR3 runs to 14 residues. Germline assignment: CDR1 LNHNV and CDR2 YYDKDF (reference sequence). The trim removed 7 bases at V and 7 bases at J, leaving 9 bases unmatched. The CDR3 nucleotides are TGTGCCACCACCCCGGACAGGGGGCGAGGTGAGCAGTACTTC. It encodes CATTPDRGRGEQYF. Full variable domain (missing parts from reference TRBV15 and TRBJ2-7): DAMVIQNPRYQVTQFGKPVTLSCSQTLNHNVMYWYQQKSSQAPKLLFHYYDKDFNNEADTPDNFQSRRPNTSFCFLDIRSPGLGDTAMYLCATTPDRGRGEQYFGPGTRLTVT.

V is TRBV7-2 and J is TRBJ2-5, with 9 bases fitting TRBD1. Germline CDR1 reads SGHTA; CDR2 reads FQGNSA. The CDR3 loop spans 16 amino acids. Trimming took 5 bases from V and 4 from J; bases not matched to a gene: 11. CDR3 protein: CASSLGGGQGRETQYF. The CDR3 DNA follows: TGTGCCAGCAGCCTAGGGGGAGGACAGGGGCGAGAGACCCAGTACTTC.

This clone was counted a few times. CDR3 protein: CASTQGTAGNTIYF. The CDR3 nucleotides are TGTGCCAGTACTCAAGGGACAGCTGGAAACACCATATATTTT. The chain recombines TRBV19 with TRBJ1-3; 7 positions agree with TRBD1. Per the germline V gene, CDR1 is LNHDA and CDR2 is SQIVND (reference sequence). The CDR3 covers 14 residues. Trimming at V came to 7 bases and at J to 2 bases, leaving 5 bases not matched to a gene.